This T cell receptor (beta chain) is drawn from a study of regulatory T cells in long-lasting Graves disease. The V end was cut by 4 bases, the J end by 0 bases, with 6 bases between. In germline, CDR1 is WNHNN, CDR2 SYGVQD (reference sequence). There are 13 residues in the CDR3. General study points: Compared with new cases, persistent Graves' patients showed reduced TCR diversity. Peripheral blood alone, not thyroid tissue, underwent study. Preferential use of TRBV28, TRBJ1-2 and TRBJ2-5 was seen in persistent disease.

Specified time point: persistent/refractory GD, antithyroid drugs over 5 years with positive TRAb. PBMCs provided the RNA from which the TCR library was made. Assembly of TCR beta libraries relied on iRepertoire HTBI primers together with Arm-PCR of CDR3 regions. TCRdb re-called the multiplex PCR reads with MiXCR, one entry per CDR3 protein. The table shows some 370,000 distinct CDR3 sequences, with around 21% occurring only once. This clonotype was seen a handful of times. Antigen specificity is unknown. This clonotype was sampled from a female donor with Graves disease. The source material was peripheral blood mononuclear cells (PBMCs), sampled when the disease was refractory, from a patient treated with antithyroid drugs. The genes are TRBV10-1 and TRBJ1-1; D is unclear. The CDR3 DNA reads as TGCGCCAGCAGTGGCATATTGAACACTGAAGCTTTCTTT. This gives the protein CASSGILNTEAFF.